These T cell receptor beta chains were read from a single sample in a study of blood T cell repertoires in COVID-19. The data were produced by immunoSEQ multiplex PCR, yet TCRdb's version contains in-frame clones alone and is incomplete. The sample lists fewer than 450,000 clones; around nine tenths were seen once. Material: peripheral blood. Every receptor here comes from a woman between 65 and 79 years old with COVID-19, enrolled during active disease. Both conserved end residues are part of each CDR3. The D gene is left open where the match is weak. Size values are once, few and many counts, or a class for expanded clones, and some rows have none.

>TRBJ2-7|TRBD1|16|TRBV7-9|.
CASSLEGNRGTYEQYF
TGTGCCAGCAGCTTAGAAGGGAACAGGGGTACCTACGAGCAGTACTTC
>TRBJ1-2|.|14|TRBV19|.
CASSIEAWAYGYTF
TGTGCCAGTAGTATAGAGGCCTGGGCGTATGGCTACACCTTC
>TRBJ1-1|.|14|TRBV29-1|.
CSLAVGGRNTEAFF
TGCAGCTTGGCGGTGGGGGGGAGGAACACTGAAGCTTTCTTT
>TRBJ2-1|TRBD2|15|TRBV4-2|once
CASSQVAGQGNEQFF
TGTGCCAGCAGCCAAGTAGCGGGGCAAGGGAATGAGCAGTTCTTC
>TRBJ1-5|TRBD1|15|TRBV18|few
CASSPGGQGQNPQHF
TGTGCCAGCTCACCCGGGGGACAGGGACAGAATCCCCAGCATTTT
>TRBJ2-2|TRBD2|15|TRBV30|.
CAWSPRGGWYGELFF
TGTGCCTGGAGTCCCCGGGGAGGGTGGTACGGGGAGCTGTTTTTT
>TRBJ1-1|.|13|TRBV12-3/TRBV12-4|.
CASSLNKRTEAFF
TGTGCCAGCAGTTTGAACAAACGCACTGAAGCTTTCTTT
>TRBJ1-2|TRBD1|16|TRBV5-4|.
CASTLGIGQGYYGYTF
TGTGCCAGCACCTTAGGAATTGGACAGGGGTACTATGGCTACACCTTC
>TRBJ1-1|.|14|TRBV27|.
CASSLRVGNTEAFF
TGTGCCAGCAGTTTACGGGTGGGGAACACTGAAGCTTTCTTT
>TRBJ2-2|TRBD1|14|TRBV29-1|.
CSAARTGGTGELFF
TGCAGCGCCGCAAGGACAGGGGGCACCGGGGAGCTGTTTTTT
>TRBJ2-7|TRBD2|15|TRBV7-2|.
CASSLVGGGAYEQYF
TGTGCCAGCAGCTTAGTCGGCGGGGGGGCTTACGAGCAGTACTTC
>TRBJ1-2|TRBD1|16|TRBV19|.
CASSPTGTGGHYGYTF
TGTGCCAGTAGTCCAACCGGGACAGGAGGCCACTATGGCTACACCTTC
>TRBJ2-3|TRBD2|16|TRBV18|.
CASSPTGGGTSDTQYF
TGTGCCAGCTCACCTACTGGCGGGGGGACTAGTGATACGCAGTATTTT
>TRBJ1-5|.|17|TRBV6-2/TRBV6-3|.
CASSYSEDRLSNQPQHF
TGTGCCAGCAGTTACTCCGAGGACAGACTTAGCAATCAGCCCCAGCATTTT
>TRBJ1-1|TRBD1|13|TRBV12-3/TRBV12-4|.
CASSPTGDLEAFF
TGTGCCAGCAGTCCGACAGGGGACCTTGAAGCTTTCTTT
>TRBJ1-6|TRBD1|14|TRBV7-9|.
CASSPGQGNSPLHF
TGTGCCAGCAGTCCGGGACAGGGTAATTCACCCCTCCACTTT
>TRBJ2-4|TRBD2|16|TRBV27|.
CASSLFSGGGGNIQYF
TGTGCCAGCAGTTTATTCTCCGGGGGGGGAGGAAACATTCAGTACTTC
>TRBJ1-4|TRBD1|12|TRBV2|.
CARGQPNEKLFF
TGTGCCAGGGGACAGCCTAATGAAAAACTGTTTTTT
>TRBJ1-2|TRBD1|13|TRBV12-3/TRBV12-4|.
CASSFGTVYGYTF
TGTGCCAGCAGTTTTGGGACAGTCTATGGCTACACCTTC
>TRBJ1-1|.|14|TRBV4-3|.
CASSLGHSNTEAFF
TGCGCCAGCAGCCTAGGACACTCGAACACTGAAGCTTTCTTT
>TRBJ1-5|TRBD1|19|TRBV28|.
CASRDGQGRLKNSNQPQHF
TGTGCCAGCAGAGATGGACAGGGGCGCTTAAAAAATAGCAATCAGCCCCAGCATTTT
>TRBJ2-1|TRBD2|16|TRBV7-9|.
CASSSTTSGAYNEQFF
TGTGCCAGCAGCTCCACCACTAGCGGGGCCTACAATGAGCAGTTCTTC
>TRBJ2-7|.|14|TRBV3-1/TRBV3-2|.
CASSQGGRTYEQYF
TGTGCCAGCAGCCAAGGAGGTCGGACCTACGAGCAGTACTTC
>TRBJ1-1|.|15|TRBV5-1|.
CASSLAWGPNTEAFF
TGCGCCAGCAGCTTGGCCTGGGGGCCAAACACTGAAGCTTTCTTT
>TRBJ2-7|TRBD1|15|TRBV3-1/TRBV3-2|.
CASSHAGTGTYEQYF
TGTGCCAGCAGCCACGCCGGGACAGGCACCTACGAGCAGTACTTC
>TRBJ1-6|.|13|TRBV28|.
CASSSHGNSPLHF
TGTGCCAGCAGTTCCCACGGGAATTCACCCCTCCACTTT
>TRBJ2-7|.|15|TRBV5-1|.
CASSPPSVPGYEQYF
TGCGCCAGCAGCCCCCCGTCGGTTCCGGGCTACGAGCAGTACTTC
>TRBJ2-3|TRBD2|16|TRBV6-4|.
CASSPGRGGGTDTQYF
TGTGCCAGCTCCCCGGGGCGCGGGGGAGGCACAGATACGCAGTATTTT
>TRBJ2-5|TRBD1|14|TRBV7-3|.
CASSHAGGQETQYF
TGTGCCAGCAGCCATGCAGGGGGCCAAGAGACCCAGTACTTC
>TRBJ2-3|.|14|TRBV15|.
CATSRAPGTDTQYF
TGTGCCACCAGCAGAGCTCCCGGCACAGATACGCAGTATTTT
>TRBJ1-4|.|15|TRBV28|.
CASSLYRTTNEKLFF
TGTGCCAGCAGTTTATACAGAACAACTAATGAAAAACTGTTTTTT